Following are 27 T cell receptor beta chains from one sample sequenced in a study of blood T cells in healthy people across ages. A sample-barcoded 5' primer and a J-beta primer mix were used in a second PCR of roughly 6 to 11 cycles. TCRdb used MiXCR to reprocess the 5' RACE reads, holding one entry per CDR3 protein. The table includes almost 800,000 distinct CDR3 sequences, roughly 64% detected once. Sequenced input: blood. The origin of the receptors is a man aged 25-40 years in good health.

This chain connects TRBV25-1 to TRBJ2-1, with D tentatively TRBD1 or TRBD2 (5 bases each). Germline assignment: CDR1 MGHDK and CDR2 SYGVNS. Trimming left V 1 base short and J 2 bases short, with 12 bases between. This CDR3 is 16 amino acids long. The CDR3 nucleotides read TGTGCCAGCAGTGAATCGGCAGGGACCCCCTACAATGAGCAGTTCTTC. Amino acids: CASSESAGTPYNEQFF.

The chain has TRBV3-1 and TRBJ2-1, with 10 bases matching TRBD2. The CDR3 runs 16 residues. The V gene end was trimmed by 0 bases and the J gene end by 6 bases; junction bases not matched to a gene: 5. Germline V gene sequence: CDR1 LGHDT, CDR2 YNNKEL (reference sequence). The CDR3 bases are TGTGCCAGCAGCCAAGATCTAGCGGGAGTATTCAATGAGCAGTTCTTC. It translates to CASSQDLAGVFNEQFF.

The V and J genes are TRBV20-1 and TRBJ2-5; perhaps TRBD2 as D (5 bases). The CDR3 totals 14 residues. V was shortened by 0 bases and J by 11 bases, with 19 bases between the two germline ends. The V gene's germline CDR1 is DFQATT and CDR2 SNEGSKA (reference sequence). CDR3 nucleotides: TGCAGTGCTAGAGATGGCGGACTGCACAATGAGCAGTACTTC. It specifies CSARDGGLHNEQYF.

V gene TRBV12-3 or TRBV12-4 combines with J gene TRBJ1-2, with TRBD1 matching over 8 bases. CDR3 length: 14 residues. V lost 1 base to trimming and J lost 4 bases; unmatched junction nucleotides: 2. CDR3 nucleotides: TGTGCCAGCAGTTTAGGACAGGGGTCCTATGGCTACACCTTC. It yields the protein CASSLGQGSYGYTF.

This clonotype occurred a few times. The rearrangement links TRBV20-1 to TRBJ2-3, with 11 bases aligning to TRBD2. Germline V gene data show CDR1 as DFQATT and CDR2 as SNEGSKA (reference sequence). The CDR3 totals 15 residues. Trimming at V came to 5 bases and at J to 2 bases, leaving 6 bases not matched to a gene. CDR3 DNA: TGCAGTGCTCCCACTAGCGGGGGCTTCACAGATACGCAGTATTTT. It codes for CSAPTSGGFTDTQYF.

The chain carries TRBV10-3 and TRBJ2-1; 11 bases line up with TRBD2. The germline gives CDR1 ENHRY, CDR2 SYGVKD. The V segment lost 6 bases and the J segment 6 bases; nucleotides outside the gene matches: 13. This CDR3 is 17 amino acids long. The CDR3: CAISPNTASGRSNEQFF. The CDR3 bases are TGTGCCATCAGCCCCAATACGGCTAGCGGGAGGTCCAATGAGCAGTTCTTC.

The chain links TRBV11-2 to TRBJ2-1, with D hard to call. Germline V gene sequence: CDR1 SGHAT, CDR2 FQNNGV. V lost 9 bases to trimming and J lost 4 bases, with 7 bases between them. The CDR3 totals 11 residues. In nucleotides, the CDR3 is TGTGCCAGTACAACTTACAATGAGCAGTTCTTC. Encoded protein: CASTTYNEQFF.

This chain connects TRBV9 to TRBJ2-2; D remains unclear. This CDR3 is 14 amino acids long. V was trimmed by 5 bases and J by 0 bases, leaving 8 bases between them. Germline V CDR1 and CDR2: SGDLS, YYNGEE. The CDR3 coding sequence is TGTGCCAGCAGGCAGGCGACGAACACCGGGGAGCTGTTTTTT. Protein sequence: CASRQATNTGELFF. The complete variable domain, with remaining parts taken from reference TRBV9 and TRBJ2-2, reads DSGVTQTPKHLITATGQRVTLRCSPRSGDLSVYWYQQSLDQGLQFLIQYYNGEERAKGNILERFSAQQFPDLHSELNLSSLELGDSALYFCASRQATNTGELFFGEGSRLTVL.

J is TRBJ2-5 and V is TRBV4-3; 8 bases match TRBD1. CDR3 length: 16 residues. V lost 0 bases and J lost 5; bases outside the gene matches: 8. Germline CDR1 and CDR2: LGHNA and YSLEER. The CDR3 DNA is TGCGCCAGCAGCCAAGACCACAGGGGGAGTGGGGAGACCCAGTACTTC. It codes for CASSQDHRGSGETQYF.

The gene calls are TRBV3-1 and TRBJ2-5, with TRBD1 as a possible D gene (6 bases). The CDR3 runs to 15 residues. Germline V CDR1 and CDR2: LGHDT, YNNKEL (reference sequence). V was cut by 2 bases and J by 2 bases, with 12 bases left in between. The CDR3 is CASSQITGSQETQYF. The CDR3 DNA reads as TGTGCCAGCAGCCAAATCACAGGGAGTCAAGAGACCCAGTACTTC.

This rearrangement joins TRBV5-5 to TRBJ2-1; D gene ambiguous. The CDR3 is 11 amino acids. Germline-derived CDR1 and CDR2 are SGHKS and YYEKEE (reference sequence). Between the trimmed V and J ends, which lost 0 bases and 15 bases, there was a span of 10 bases. The CDR3 DNA follows: TGTGCCAGCAGCTTGGGTCGGATTACGTTCTTC. Translating it yields CASSLGRITFF.

V gene TRBV10-3 combines with J gene TRBJ2-1; D uncertain. V was cut by 0 bases and J by 8 bases, with 2 bases left in between. The CDR3 runs to 11 residues. Germline-derived CDR1 and CDR2 are ENHRY and SYGVKD. The CDR3 coding sequence is TGTGCCATCAGTGAGTCGTATGAGCAGTTCTTC. Residues: CAISESYEQFF.

The chain couples TRBV3-1 to TRBJ2-5; no reliable D call. Germline CDR1 LGHDT, CDR2 YNNKEL (reference sequence). The V end lost 5 bases, the J end lost 2 bases, and 12 bases lay between the germline ends. CDR3 length equals 14 residues. CDR3 bases: TGTGCCAGCAGCACGGAACAGATACAAGAGACCCAGTACTTC. Encoded protein: CASSTEQIQETQYF.

This chain links TRBV18 with TRBJ1-2, with TRBD1 identical over 8 bases. Germline CDR1 reads KGHSH; CDR2 reads LQKENI. With V trimmed by 0 bases and J by 6 bases, 9 bases remained unmatched. The CDR3 totals 16 residues. CDR3 loop: CASSPPTRQGTHGYTF. The CDR3 DNA is TGTGCCAGCTCACCACCGACGCGACAGGGGACTCATGGCTACACCTTC.

This chain links TRBV10-3 with TRBJ1-1; D possibly corresponds to TRBD1 (6 bases). V lost 2 bases and J 8 bases, leaving 15 bases between the germline ends. CDR1 and CDR2 (germline): ENHRY, SYGVKD. This CDR3 has 14 residues. As DNA, the CDR3 is TGTGCCATCAGTGAGAGGGAAGGGGGATCCGAAGCTTTCTTT. Its protein is CAISEREGGSEAFF.

Comment on this clonotype: This clone may be a read error of a much larger clone one base away. The gene calls are TRBV20-1 and TRBJ2-1; D not resolved. The J call may be incorrect, as the DNA end agrees better with TRBJ2-7. Germline CDR1 DFQATT, CDR2 SNEGSKA (reference sequence). The CDR3 runs to 13 residues. The CDR3 DNA reads as TGCAGTGCTACAAGGAGCTCCTACAATGAGCAGTACTTC. Protein sequence: CSATRSSYNEQYF.

This clonotype was picked up one time. This chain uses TRBV27 with TRBJ2-7; D unresolved. Germline V CDR1 and CDR2: MNHEY, SMNVEV (reference sequence). V lost 6 bases to trimming and J lost 0 bases, with 15 bases between them. The CDR3 loop spans 15 amino acids. CDR3 sequence (DNA): TGTGCCAGCAGCCCCAAGTCTATTAGCTCCTACGAGCAGTACTTC. This gives the protein CASSPKSISSYEQYF.

The chain is built from TRBV20-1 and TRBJ2-1; 15 nucleotides match TRBD2. Germline CDR1 reads DFQATT; CDR2 reads SNEGSKA (reference sequence). After removal of 4 bases from V and 3 bases from J, the junction contained 4 bases not matched to a gene. CDR3 length: 16 residues. In nucleotides, the CDR3 is TGCAGTGCTACGGGACTAGCGGGGGGATACTACAATGAGCAGTTCTTC. This gives the protein CSATGLAGGYYNEQFF.

In DNA form, the CDR3 reads TGTGCCAGCAGCCAAGAAGGGTACTTTAACGAGCAGTACTTC. It translates to CASSQEGYFNEQYF. The chain recombines TRBV4-2 with TRBJ2-7; unclear D gene. This CDR3 spans 14 amino acids. The ends were cut back, 0 bases at V and 5 bases at J, with 11 bases in the middle. The V gene's germline CDR1 is LGHNA and CDR2 YNFKEQ.

The rearrangement uses TRBV6-4 and TRBJ1-6; 10 bases fit TRBD1. With 3 bases clipped from V and 9 bases from J, the junction kept 5 bases outside the gene matches. This CDR3 is 15 amino acids long. Germline-derived CDR1 and CDR2 are MRHNA and SNTAGT. CDR3 nucleotide sequence: TGTGCCAGCAGTGAGTCTTGGACAGGGGGTTCACCCCTCCACTTT. This encodes CASSESWTGGSPLHF.

This clonotype was counted a few times. This chain uses TRBV6-1 with TRBJ2-1; 13 bases line up with TRBD2. The CDR3 length is 17 residues. Germline V CDR1 and CDR2: MNHNS, SASEGT. The V segment lost 6 bases and the J segment 8 bases; nucleotides outside the gene matches: 13. CDR3 nucleotides: TGTGCCAGCAGCTTGGGACAGGGACTAGCGGGGATTGATGAGCAGTTCTTC. Translated: CASSLGQGLAGIDEQFF.

This clonotype was recorded only once. The genes are TRBV6-5 and TRBJ2-3; D is unclear. This CDR3 contains 17 residues. Trimming left V 4 bases short and J 4 bases short, with 21 bases between. Germline V lookup: CDR1 MNHEY, CDR2 SVGAGI. In DNA, the CDR3 is TGTGCCAGCAGTTCCCATTCGTCCTACTTAGGTTCAGATACGCAGTATTTT. Amino acids: CASSSHSSYLGSDTQYF.

In this sample, this clonotype turned up a few times. The V and J genes are TRBV6-1 and TRBJ2-4; 10 nucleotides align to TRBD1. The DNA matches TRBJ2-7 better at its end, which makes the J call doubtful. Germline V gives CDR1 MNHNS, CDR2 SASEGT. This CDR3 has 15 residues. The CDR3 reads CASSDPGTGAYEQYF. In DNA form, the CDR3 reads TGTGCCAGCAGCGATCCCGGGACAGGGGCCTACGAGCAGTACTTC.

This chain links TRBV5-1 with TRBJ1-2; 8 bases are a match to TRBD1. The V and J ends lost 4 bases and 8 bases, in that order; junction bases with no gene match: 10. Germline CDR1 SGHRS, CDR2 YFSETQ. The CDR3 runs 14 residues. This CDR3 is CASSAPVDREGYTF. The CDR3 DNA reads as TGCGCCAGCAGCGCCCCAGTGGACAGGGAAGGCTACACCTTC.

As regards this clonotype: An end of the junction does not agree with germline; a read error may underlie this. The chain recombines TRBV20-1 with TRBJ2-7, with TRBD2 as a possible D gene (5 bases). The CDR3 loop spans 11 amino acids. CDR1 DFQATT and CDR2 SNEGSKA come from the germline V gene (reference sequence). The CDR3 coding sequence is TGCAGTACTAGTGATGGCGTGGGGCAGTACTTC. Protein product: CSTSDGVGQYF.

This rearrangement joins TRBV18 to TRBJ2-5, with D perhaps given as TRBD1 or TRBD2 (5 bases each). CDR1 KGHSH and CDR2 LQKENI come from the germline V gene. V was clipped by 3 bases and J by 1 base, with 12 bases between them. The CDR3 runs to 15 residues. CDR3 in DNA: TGTGCCAGCTCACCCCGAAAAGGGACCCAAGAGACCCAGTACTTC. The encoded protein is CASSPRKGTQETQYF.

The chain has TRBV29-1 and TRBJ2-3, with TRBD2 identical over 10 bases. V lost 6 bases and J lost 3; bases outside the gene matches: 9. The length of the CDR3 is 15 residues. Germline CDR1 SQVTM, CDR2 ANQGSEA. CDR3 sequence reads: CSVRVISGRTDTQYF. CDR3 sequence (DNA): TGCAGCGTGCGCGTTATTAGCGGGAGGACAGATACGCAGTATTTT.